This T cell receptor (beta chain) originates from a study of blood T cell repertoires in COVID-19. About the research overall: Samples came from the United States, Italy and Spain, spanning acute and convalescent COVID-19. The cDNA or gDNA used as material had been derived from T cells, B-cell-depleted T cells, or PBMCs.

This clone was recorded only once. Authors' data handling: Amplifying reference gene primers gave estimates of nucleated cell counts. The method was immunoSEQ multiplex PCR; TCRdb's version includes in-frame clones alone and lacks a portion of them. V and J calls plus clone size are reproduced from that table; the DNA served to infer D and trimming. The data show some 140,000 clones, about 80% seen once. The TCR was taken from a woman aged 80 or over with acute or convalescent COVID-19. Sequencing was performed on peripheral blood.

The CDR3 DNA reads TGTGCCAGCAGCCGTGGAGGAAACACTGAAGCTTTCTTT. This encodes CASSRGGNTEAFF. V usage is TRBV14 and J usage is TRBJ1-1; D is unresolved. V lost 4 bases, J lost 2 bases, and 8 bases lay in between. The CDR3 loop spans 13 amino acids. The germline CDR1 and CDR2 sequences are SGHDN and FVKESK.